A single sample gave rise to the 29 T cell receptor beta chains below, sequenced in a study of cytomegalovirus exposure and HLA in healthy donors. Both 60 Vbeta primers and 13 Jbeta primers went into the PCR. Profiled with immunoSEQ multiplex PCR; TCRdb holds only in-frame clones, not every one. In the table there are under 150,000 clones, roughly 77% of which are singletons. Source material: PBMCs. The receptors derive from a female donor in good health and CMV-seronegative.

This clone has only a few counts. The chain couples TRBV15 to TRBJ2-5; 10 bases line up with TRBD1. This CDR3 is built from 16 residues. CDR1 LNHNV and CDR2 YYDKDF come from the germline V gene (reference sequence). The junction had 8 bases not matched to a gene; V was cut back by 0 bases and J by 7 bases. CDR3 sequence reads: CATSRDYGTGDGTQYF. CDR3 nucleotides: TGTGCCACCAGCAGAGATTACGGGACAGGGGATGGGACCCAGTACTTC.

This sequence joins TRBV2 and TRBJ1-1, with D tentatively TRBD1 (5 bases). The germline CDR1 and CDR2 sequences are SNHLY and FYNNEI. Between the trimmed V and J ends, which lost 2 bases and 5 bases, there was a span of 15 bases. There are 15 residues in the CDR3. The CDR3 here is CASSEQGISVTEAFF. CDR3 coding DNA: TGTGCCAGCAGTGAACAGGGAATATCAGTGACTGAAGCTTTCTTT. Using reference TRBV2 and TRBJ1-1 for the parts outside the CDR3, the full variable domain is EPEVTQTPSHQVTQMGQEVILRCVPISNHLYFYWYRQILGQKVEFLVSFYNNEISEKSEIFDDQFSVERPDGSNFTLKIRSTKLEDSAMYFCASSEQGISVTEAFFGQGTRLTVV.

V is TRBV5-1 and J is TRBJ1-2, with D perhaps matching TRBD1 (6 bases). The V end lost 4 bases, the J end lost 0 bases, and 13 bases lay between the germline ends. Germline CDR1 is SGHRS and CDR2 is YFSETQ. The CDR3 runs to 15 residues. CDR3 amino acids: CASSRVGDTNYGYTF. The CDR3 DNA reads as TGCGCCAGCAGCCGGGTTGGGGACACTAACTATGGCTACACCTTC.

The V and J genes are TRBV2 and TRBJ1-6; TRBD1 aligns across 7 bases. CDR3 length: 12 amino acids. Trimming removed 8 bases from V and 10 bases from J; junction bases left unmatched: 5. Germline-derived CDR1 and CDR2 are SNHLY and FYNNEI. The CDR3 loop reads CASGGGGSPLHF. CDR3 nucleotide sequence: TGTGCCAGCGGCGGAGGGGGCTCACCCCTCCACTTT.

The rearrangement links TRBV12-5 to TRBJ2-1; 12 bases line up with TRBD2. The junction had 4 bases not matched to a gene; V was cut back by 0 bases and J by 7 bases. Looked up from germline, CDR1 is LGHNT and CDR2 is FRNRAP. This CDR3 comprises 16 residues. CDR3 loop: CASGLVLAGGFNEQFF. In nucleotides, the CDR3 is TGTGCTAGTGGTTTGGTCCTAGCGGGAGGGTTTAATGAGCAGTTCTTC.

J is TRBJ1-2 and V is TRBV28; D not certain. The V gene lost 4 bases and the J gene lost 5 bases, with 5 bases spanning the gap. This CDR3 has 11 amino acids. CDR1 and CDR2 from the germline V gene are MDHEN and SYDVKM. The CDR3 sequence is CASSSFYGYTF. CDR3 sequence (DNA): TGTGCCAGCAGTTCATTTTATGGCTACACCTTC.

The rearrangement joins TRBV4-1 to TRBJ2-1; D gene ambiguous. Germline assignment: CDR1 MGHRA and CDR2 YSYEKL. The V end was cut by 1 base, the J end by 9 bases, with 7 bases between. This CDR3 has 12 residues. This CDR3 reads CASSQVEREQFF. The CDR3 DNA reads TGCGCCAGCAGCCAAGTTGAGCGTGAGCAGTTCTTC.

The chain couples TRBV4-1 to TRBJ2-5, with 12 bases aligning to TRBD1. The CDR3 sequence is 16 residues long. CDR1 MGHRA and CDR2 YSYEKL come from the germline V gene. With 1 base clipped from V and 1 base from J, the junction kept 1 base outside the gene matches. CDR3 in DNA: TGCGCCAGCAGCCAAGGGGACAGGGGGCCCCAAGAGACCCAGTACTTC. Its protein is CASSQGDRGPQETQYF.

The CDR3, as DNA: TGTGCCAGCTCACCGGGCCGGACAGGGGTGATTAGCGGCTACACCTTC. This codes for CASSPGRTGVISGYTF. This chain uses TRBV18 with TRBJ1-2, with 9 bases fitting TRBD1. The CDR3 covers 16 residues. Germline CDR1 is KGHSH and CDR2 is LQKENI. V gave up 3 bases and J gave up 8 bases; unmatched junction bases: 13. Filled out from reference TRBV18 and TRBJ1-2, the complete variable domain reads NAGVMQNPRHLVRRRGQEARLRCSPMKGHSHVYWYRQLPEEGLKFMVYLQKENIIDESGMPKERFSAEFPKEGPSILRIQQVVRGDSAAYFCASSPGRTGVISGYTFGSGTRLTVV.

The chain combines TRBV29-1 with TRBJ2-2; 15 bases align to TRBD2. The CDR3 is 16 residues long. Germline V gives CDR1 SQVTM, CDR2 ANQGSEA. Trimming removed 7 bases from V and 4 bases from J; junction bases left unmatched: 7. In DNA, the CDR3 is TGCAGCGCGGGACTAGCGGGAGGCCGTGGCACCGGGGAGCTGTTTTTT. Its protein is CSAGLAGGRGTGELFF.

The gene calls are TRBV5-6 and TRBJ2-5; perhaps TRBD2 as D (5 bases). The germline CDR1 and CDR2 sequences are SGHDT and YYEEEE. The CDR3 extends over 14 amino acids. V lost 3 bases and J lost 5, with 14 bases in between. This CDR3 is CASSSGSSQETQYF. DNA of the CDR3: TGTGCCAGCAGCTCGGGGAGTAGCCAGGAGACCCAGTACTTC.

The CDR3 DNA sequence: TGTGCCAGCAGCTTGGGGGGCAGGTCAGGCGAGCAGTACTTC. This codes for CASSLGGRSGEQYF. The chain couples TRBV5-4 to TRBJ2-7, with a possible D match to TRBD1 (5 bases). Trimming cost V 0 bases and J 6 bases, with 13 bases left between them. From germline, CDR1 is SGHNT and CDR2 YYREEE (reference sequence). The CDR3 is 14 residues long.

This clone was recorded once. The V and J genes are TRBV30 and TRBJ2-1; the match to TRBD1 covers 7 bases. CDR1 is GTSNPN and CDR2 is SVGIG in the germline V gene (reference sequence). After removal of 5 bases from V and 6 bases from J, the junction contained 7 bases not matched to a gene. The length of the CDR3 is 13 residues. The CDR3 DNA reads TGTGCCTGGGTGGACAGGTCTTTCAATGAGCAGTTCTTC. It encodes CAWVDRSFNEQFF.

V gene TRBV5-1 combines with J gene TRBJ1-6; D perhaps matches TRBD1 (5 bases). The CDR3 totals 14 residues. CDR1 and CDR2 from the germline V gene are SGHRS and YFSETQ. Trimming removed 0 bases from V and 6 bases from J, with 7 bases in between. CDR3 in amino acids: CASSLGQSNSPLHF. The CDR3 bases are TGCGCCAGCAGCTTGGGACAGAGTAATTCACCCCTCCACTTT.

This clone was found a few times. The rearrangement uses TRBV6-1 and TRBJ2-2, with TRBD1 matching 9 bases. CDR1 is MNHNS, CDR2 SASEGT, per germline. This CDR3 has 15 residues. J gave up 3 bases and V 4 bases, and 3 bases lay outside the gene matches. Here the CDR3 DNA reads TGTGCCAGCAGTGGGGGACAGGGCTACACCGGGGAGCTGTTTTTT. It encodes CASSGGQGYTGELFF.

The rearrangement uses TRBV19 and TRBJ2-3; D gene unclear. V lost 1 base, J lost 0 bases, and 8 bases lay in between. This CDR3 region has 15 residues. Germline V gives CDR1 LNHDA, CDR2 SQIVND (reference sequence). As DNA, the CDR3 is TGTGCCAGTAGTATAGGTAGTTCTAGCACAGATACGCAGTATTTT. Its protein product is CASSIGSSSTDTQYF.

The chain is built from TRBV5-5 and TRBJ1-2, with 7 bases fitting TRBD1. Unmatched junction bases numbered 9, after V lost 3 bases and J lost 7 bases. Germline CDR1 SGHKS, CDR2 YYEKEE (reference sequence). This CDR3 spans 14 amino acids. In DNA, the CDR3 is TGTGCCAGCAGCTCCTCTACTGGGACAGTTGGCTACACCTTC. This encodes CASSSSTGTVGYTF.

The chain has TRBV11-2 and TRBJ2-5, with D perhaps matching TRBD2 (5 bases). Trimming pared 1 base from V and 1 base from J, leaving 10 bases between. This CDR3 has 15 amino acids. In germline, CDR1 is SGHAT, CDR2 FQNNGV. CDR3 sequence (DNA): TGTGCCAGCAGCTTAGGAGGGCGGGTCCAAGAGACCCAGTACTTC. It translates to CASSLGGRVQETQYF.

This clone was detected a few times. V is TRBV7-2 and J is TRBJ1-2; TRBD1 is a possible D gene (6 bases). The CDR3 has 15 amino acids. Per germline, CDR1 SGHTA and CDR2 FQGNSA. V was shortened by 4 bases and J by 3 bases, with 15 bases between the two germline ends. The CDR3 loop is CASSSSGGGYYGYTF. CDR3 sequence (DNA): TGTGCCAGCAGCTCTTCGGGGGGCGGTTACTATGGCTACACCTTC.

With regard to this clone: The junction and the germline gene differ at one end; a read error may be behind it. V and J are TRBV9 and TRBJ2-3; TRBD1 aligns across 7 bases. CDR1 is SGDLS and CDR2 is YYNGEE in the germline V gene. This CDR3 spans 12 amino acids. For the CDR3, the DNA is TGTGCCAGCAGCGTGGGGACAGCGCCAGGGTTTTTT. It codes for CASSVGTAPGFF.

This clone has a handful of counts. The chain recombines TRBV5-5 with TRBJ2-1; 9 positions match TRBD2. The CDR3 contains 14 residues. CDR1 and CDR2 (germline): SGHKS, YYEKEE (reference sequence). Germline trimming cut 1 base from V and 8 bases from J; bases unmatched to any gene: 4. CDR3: CASSLLREGHEQFF. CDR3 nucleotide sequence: TGTGCCAGCAGCTTGTTGCGGGAGGGCCATGAGCAGTTCTTC.

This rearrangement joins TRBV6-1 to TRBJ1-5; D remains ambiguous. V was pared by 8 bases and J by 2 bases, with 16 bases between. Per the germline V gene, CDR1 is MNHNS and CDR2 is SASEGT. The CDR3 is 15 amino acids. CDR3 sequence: CASVNRENGNQPQHF. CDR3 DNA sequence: TGTGCCAGCGTTAATAGGGAGAATGGCAATCAGCCCCAGCATTTT.

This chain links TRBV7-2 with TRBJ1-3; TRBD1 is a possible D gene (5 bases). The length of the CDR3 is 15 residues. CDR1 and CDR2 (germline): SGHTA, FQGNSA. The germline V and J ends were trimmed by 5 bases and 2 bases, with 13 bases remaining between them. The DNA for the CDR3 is TGTGCCAGCAGCCTTAGGGGCAGGGCTGGAAACACCATATATTTT. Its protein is CASSLRGRAGNTIYF.

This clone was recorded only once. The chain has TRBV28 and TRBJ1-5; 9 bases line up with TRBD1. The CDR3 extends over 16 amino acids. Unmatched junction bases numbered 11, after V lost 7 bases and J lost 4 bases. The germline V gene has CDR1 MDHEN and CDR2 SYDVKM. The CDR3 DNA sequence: TGTGCCAGCATTGGAGCCGGGACAGGGCTAAATCAGCCCCAGCATTTT. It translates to CASIGAGTGLNQPQHF.

The CDR3 nucleotides read TGTGCCAGCAGCGCGACAGGCGGTGGAAACACCATATATTTT. Translated, it gives CASSATGGGNTIYF. The V gene is TRBV11-2, the J gene TRBJ1-3, with TRBD1 as a possible D gene (6 bases). The CDR3 loop spans 14 amino acids. Germline CDR1 SGHAT, CDR2 FQNNGV. Trimming cost V 5 bases and J 3 bases, with 11 bases left between them.

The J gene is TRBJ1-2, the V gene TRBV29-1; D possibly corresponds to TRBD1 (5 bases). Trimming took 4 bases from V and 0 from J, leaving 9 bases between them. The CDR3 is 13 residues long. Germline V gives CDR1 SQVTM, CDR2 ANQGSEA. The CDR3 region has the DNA TGCAGCGTTGTCAGGGTAGCTAACTATGGCTACACCTTC. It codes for CSVVRVANYGYTF.

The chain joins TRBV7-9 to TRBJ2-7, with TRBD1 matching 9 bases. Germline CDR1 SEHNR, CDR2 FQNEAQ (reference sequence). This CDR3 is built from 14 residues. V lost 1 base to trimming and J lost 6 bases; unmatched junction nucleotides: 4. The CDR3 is CASSLEGQGREQYF. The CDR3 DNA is TGTGCCAGCAGCTTAGAGGGACAGGGTCGCGAGCAGTACTTC.

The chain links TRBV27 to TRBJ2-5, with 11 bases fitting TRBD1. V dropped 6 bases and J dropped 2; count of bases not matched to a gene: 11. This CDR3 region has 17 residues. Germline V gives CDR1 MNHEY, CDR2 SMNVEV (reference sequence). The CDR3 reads CASRELRTGGLQETQYF. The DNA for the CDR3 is TGTGCCAGCAGGGAACTTCGGACAGGGGGCTTACAAGAGACCCAGTACTTC.

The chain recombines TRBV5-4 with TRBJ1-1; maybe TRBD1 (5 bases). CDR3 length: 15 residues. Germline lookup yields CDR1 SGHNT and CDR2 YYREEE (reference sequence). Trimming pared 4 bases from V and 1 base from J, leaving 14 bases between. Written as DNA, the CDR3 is TGTGCCAGCAGCACATACGACAGACCGAACACTGAAGCTTTCTTT. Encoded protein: CASSTYDRPNTEAFF.